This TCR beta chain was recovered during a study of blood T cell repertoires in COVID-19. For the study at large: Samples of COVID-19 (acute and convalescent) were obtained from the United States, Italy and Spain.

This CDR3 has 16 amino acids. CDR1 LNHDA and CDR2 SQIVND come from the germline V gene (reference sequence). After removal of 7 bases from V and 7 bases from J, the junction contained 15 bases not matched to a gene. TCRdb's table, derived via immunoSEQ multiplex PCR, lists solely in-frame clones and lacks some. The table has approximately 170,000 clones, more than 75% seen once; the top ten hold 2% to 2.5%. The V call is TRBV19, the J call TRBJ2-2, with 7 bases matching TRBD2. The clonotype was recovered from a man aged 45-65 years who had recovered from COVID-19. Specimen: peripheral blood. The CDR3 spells CASMALVGGFVGELFF. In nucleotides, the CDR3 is TGTGCCAGTATGGCCCTCGTCGGGGGGTTCGTCGGGGAGCTGTTTTTT.